The clone carrying this T cell receptor (beta chain) came up many times. Its antigen remains unidentified. Unique molecular identifiers tagged individual cDNA molecules. Using its own MiXCR run on the 5' RACE reads, TCRdb lists one record per CDR3 protein. The sample holds tens of thousands of distinct CDR3 sequences, around 6% seen once. The source of the sample is a study of early T cells in non-severe SARS-CoV-2 infection. Unmatched junction bases numbered 11, after V lost 3 bases and J lost 7 bases. The V gene's germline CDR1 is SGHDN and CDR2 FVKESK. This CDR3 is 16 amino acids long. Study-level results: A preference for anti-spike CD8 responses marked VDJdb matching, which missed private and CD4 specificities.

J is TRBJ1-5 and V is TRBV14; 8 bases match TRBD1. Sequencing input: whole blood. This sequence was found in an adult who was a healthcare worker with PCR-confirmed SARS-CoV-2 infection or an uninfected control (not recorded which). The CDR3 nucleotides are TGTGCCAGCAGCCAGCGGACAGGGCCGGGTGGACAGCCCCAGCATTTT. Amino acids: CASSQRTGPGGQPQHF. Filled out from reference TRBV14 and TRBJ1-5, the complete variable domain reads EAGVTQFPSHSVIEKGQTVTLRCDPISGHDNLYWYRRVMGKEIKFLLHFVKESKQDESGMPNNRFLAERTGGTYSTLKVQPAELEDSGVYFCASSQRTGPGGQPQHFGDGTRLSIL.